This is a list of T cell receptor beta chains from one sample in a study of control samples from healthy donors and cancer patients. TCRdb keeps only in-frame clones here, not all; method: immunoSEQ multiplex PCR. Among approximately 100,000 clones listed, approximately 84% were seen once. Sequenced material: PBMCs. Receptor source: a man between 65 and 80 years old with lung cancer. CDR3s include the opening cysteine and the closing phenylalanine or tryptophan. A D gene is named only where the DNA matches it firmly. A clone size is listed for some rows: how often the clone was seen (once, few, many), or a class if it is expanded.

abundance,v_gene,j_gene,d_gene,CDR3aa,CDR3nt
few,TRBV19,TRBJ2-7,TRBD1,CASSQSTGGEQYF,TGTGCCAGTAGTCAGTCAACAGGGGGCGAGCAGTACTTC
once,TRBV2,TRBJ1-6,NA,CASVITVSSPLHF,TGTGCCAGCGTTATCACAGTATCTTCACCCCTCCACTTT
NA,TRBV11-3,TRBJ2-4,TRBD2,CASSLGLAGTQNIQYF,TGTGCCAGCAGCCTCGGACTAGCGGGGACCCAAAACATTCAGTACTTC
NA,TRBV19,TRBJ1-4,NA,CASSIAIQKNEKLFF,TGTGCCAGTAGTATAGCTATACAGAAGAATGAAAAACTGTTTTTT
NA,TRBV6-6,TRBJ2-5,TRBD1,CASSPLPGTAQETQYF,TGTGCCAGCAGTCCCCTTCCCGGGACAGCCCAAGAGACCCAGTACTTC
NA,TRBV18,TRBJ2-5,TRBD2,CASSPGGGTQYF,TGTGCCAGCTCACCAGGCGGGGGGACCCAGTACTTC
NA,TRBV6-2/TRBV6-3,TRBJ2-1,TRBD1,CASSYPKLGQGSYNEQFF,TGTGCCAGCAGTTACCCGAAACTGGGACAGGGGTCATACAATGAGCAGTTCTTC
NA,TRBV28,TRBJ1-2,NA,CASSLSRGTNYGYTF,TGTGCCAGCAGTTTATCCAGGGGTACTAACTATGGCTACACCTTC
NA,TRBV7-3,TRBJ2-2,NA,CASSLTMTGNTGELFF,TGTGCCAGCAGCTTGACCATGACGGGGAACACCGGGGAGCTGTTTTTT
few,TRBV6-5,TRBJ1-5,NA,CASSMRGQPQHF,TGTGCCAGCAGTATGCGGGGGCAGCCCCAGCATTTT
NA,TRBV27,TRBJ1-5,NA,CASSSRVGDYQPQHF,TGTGCCAGCAGTTCGCGGGTGGGGGACTATCAGCCCCAGCATTTT
NA,TRBV30,TRBJ2-1,TRBD2,CAWTRGGNEQFF,TGTGCCTGGACCCGGGGAGGGAATGAGCAGTTCTTC
once,TRBV29-1,TRBJ1-2,TRBD1,CSVCSTGTGEGYTF,TGCAGCGTTTGCAGCACCGGGACAGGGGAGGGCTACACCTTC
NA,TRBV5-6,TRBJ2-1,NA,CASSFTNEQFF,TGTGCCAGCAGCTTTACCAATGAGCAGTTCTTC
few,TRBV5-1,TRBJ1-2,NA,CASSPSGTNYGYTF,TGCGCCAGCAGCCCGAGTGGAACTAACTATGGCTACACCTTC
NA,TRBV27,TRBJ2-3,NA,CASSSGSDTQYF,TGTGCCAGCAGCTCTGGATCGGATACGCAGTATTTT
NA,TRBV7-9,TRBJ2-2,TRBD1,CASSRQGYDTGELFF,TGTGCCAGCAGCCGACAGGGGTACGACACCGGGGAGCTGTTTTTT
NA,TRBV5-1,TRBJ1-3,NA,CASSLGAGGNTIYF,TGCGCCAGCAGCTTGGGGGCCGGTGGAAACACCATATATTTT
NA,TRBV5-5,TRBJ1-3,TRBD1,CASSQPDRVSGNTIYF,TGTGCCAGCAGCCAGCCGGACAGGGTCTCTGGAAACACCATATATTTT
NA,TRBV6-5,TRBJ1-6,NA,CASRDKNNSPLHF,TGTGCCAGCAGGGACAAAAATAATTCACCCCTCCACTTT
NA,TRBV4-3,TRBJ2-1,TRBD2,CASSLGLAGGNEQFF,TGCGCCAGCAGCCTAGGACTAGCGGGGGGCAATGAGCAGTTCTTC
NA,TRBV16,TRBJ1-4,TRBD1,CASSHPGTGVVSEKLFF,TGTGCCAGCAGCCACCCCGGGACAGGGGTCGTAAGTGAAAAACTGTTTTTT
NA,TRBV24-1,TRBJ1-2,TRBD1,CATSDRGRGQGYTF,TGTGCCACCAGTGATCGGGGCAGGGGGCAGGGCTACACCTTC
NA,TRBV7-2,TRBJ2-4,TRBD2,CASSSLGGGNIQYF,TGTGCCAGCAGCTCCCTTGGCGGGGGGAACATTCAGTACTTC
NA,TRBV4-1,TRBJ2-7,NA,CASSSSGSSYEQYF,TGCGCCAGCAGCTCATCAGGAAGTTCCTACGAGCAGTACTTC
NA,TRBV2,TRBJ2-7,NA,CASFVAYEQYF,TGTGCCAGCTTCGTAGCCTACGAGCAGTACTTC